This record concerns one T cell receptor beta chain sequence. Using its own MiXCR run on the PCR reads, TCRdb lists one record per CDR3 protein. The sample yields fewer than 15,000 distinct CDR3 sequences, 51% seen once. Germline V gene lookup returns CDR1 MNHEY and CDR2 SMNVEV (reference sequence). This CDR3 spans 15 amino acids. This record comes from a study of tumor-infiltrating lymphocytes in oesophageal squamous cell carcinoma. The clonotype originates from a female donor with esophageal squamous cell carcinoma. Sequenced: blood. The chain couples TRBV27 to TRBJ2-7; 9 bases line up with TRBD1. The DNA matches TRBJ2-1 better at its end, which makes the J call doubtful. The CDR3 protein is CASINRGLLYNEQFF. The CDR3, as DNA: TGTGCCAGCATCAACAGGGGGCTCCTATACAATGAGCAGTTCTTC.